The next 22 T cell receptor beta chains were all read from a single sample in a study of cytomegalovirus exposure and HLA in healthy donors. Method: immunoSEQ multiplex PCR; TCRdb's copy keeps in-frame clones and lacks some. The sample holds 92,000 or so clones, roughly 96% seen once. The sample was PBMCs. The receptor source for this set is a man younger than 35 in good health and CMV-seronegative.

This clone was found once. The chain carries TRBV14 and TRBJ1-4; D is uncertain. Germline assignment: CDR1 SGHDN and CDR2 FVKESK. The CDR3 runs 15 residues. V dropped 0 bases and J dropped 8 bases, with 13 bases sitting between them. The CDR3 DNA is TGTGCCAGCAGCCAAGATTCGGGGTCGAACGAAAAACTGTTTTTT. Translation gives CASSQDSGSNEKLFF.

J is TRBJ2-1 and V is TRBV9, with 9 bases aligning to TRBD1. The CDR3 totals 15 residues. Germline lookup yields CDR1 SGDLS and CDR2 YYNGEE. Losses at the gene ends were 0 bases for V and 8 bases for J; bases not matched to a gene: 6. Written as DNA, the CDR3 is TGTGCCAGCAGCGTAGTCGGGACAGGGTCCTATGAGCAGTTCTTC. Amino acid sequence: CASSVVGTGSYEQFF.

This clone came up once. V usage is TRBV25-1 and J usage is TRBJ2-3; 7 bases are a match to TRBD2. Trimming cost V 8 bases and J 1 base; bases outside gene matches: 12. Germline CDR1 and CDR2: MGHDK and SYGVNS. The CDR3 consists of 16 residues. Here the CDR3 DNA reads TGTGCCAGCCCGGGTCGTCCGGGAGGAGGCACAGATACGCAGTATTTT. Translation gives CASPGRPGGGTDTQYF.

This clone occurred once. A junction end diverges from the germline sequence, so it may reflect a read error. The chain uses TRBV19 and TRBJ1-5, with 7 bases that match TRBD1. Germline V gives CDR1 LNHDA, CDR2 SQIVND (reference sequence). The CDR3 sequence is 15 residues long. The CDR3 sequence: CASSLDQGGNQPQHF. The CDR3 coding sequence is TGTGCCAGTAGTTTAGACCAGGGGGGCAATCAGCCCCAGCATTTT.

The V gene is TRBV5-1, the J gene TRBJ2-7; 7 positions match TRBD1. Germline CDR1 and CDR2: SGHRS and YFSETQ. The CDR3 runs to 13 residues. With V trimmed by 6 bases and J by 4 bases, 7 bases remained unmatched. CDR3 protein: CASTGQTPYEQYF. CDR3 sequence (DNA): TGCGCCAGCACGGGACAGACCCCTTACGAGCAGTACTTC.

The chain employs TRBV27 and TRBJ2-7; D is undetermined. The germline V gene has CDR1 MNHEY and CDR2 SMNVEV (reference sequence). This CDR3 has 12 residues. Trimming left V 4 bases short and J 6 bases short, with 10 bases between. The CDR3 nucleotides are TGTGCCAGCAGTTCACAATTAGCCGAGCAGTACTTC. Protein: CASSSQLAEQYF.

This clone appeared a single time. The V gene is TRBV6-5, the J gene TRBJ2-5; possibly TRBD2 for D (6 bases). V was pared by 8 bases and J by 2 bases, with 15 bases between. The CDR3 loop spans 14 amino acids. Germline CDR1 MNHEY, CDR2 SVGAGI. The CDR3 here is CASGSGWIQETQYF. For the CDR3, the DNA is TGTGCCAGCGGGAGCGGGTGGATTCAAGAGACCCAGTACTTC.

The J gene is TRBJ2-7, the V gene TRBV7-2; 7 bases are a match to TRBD1. This CDR3 region has 13 residues. Germline V gene sequence: CDR1 SGHTA, CDR2 FQGNSA. After removal of 5 bases from V and 4 bases from J, the junction contained 5 bases not matched to a gene. The CDR3 reads CASSPDRVYEQYV. The CDR3 DNA sequence: TGTGCCAGCAGCCCAGACAGGGTTTACGAGCAGTACGTC.

The chain employs TRBV29-1 and TRBJ2-5; TRBD1 is a possible D gene (7 bases). CDR3 length: 13 amino acids. The germline gives CDR1 SQVTM, CDR2 ANQGSEA. DNA of the CDR3: TGCAGTGGCGGGGACAGTAGCCAAGAGACCCAGTACTTC. This gives the protein CSGGDSSQETQYF.

This chain joins TRBV5-1 and TRBJ1-4; D gene unclear. Germline CDR1 reads SGHRS; CDR2 reads YFSETQ. With 4 bases removed from V and 7 bases from J, the gap between germline ends came to 14 bases. CDR3 length: 14 residues. Written as DNA, the CDR3 is TGCGCCAGCAGCGCCGATAGGAGGAGTGAAAAACTGTTTTTT. It yields the protein CASSADRRSEKLFF.

The gene calls are TRBV6-1 and TRBJ1-5, with D uncertain. This CDR3 spans 11 amino acids. The germline CDR1 and CDR2 sequences are MNHNS and SASEGT. V was clipped by 3 bases and J by 11 bases, with 8 bases between them. This CDR3 reads CASSDLATQHF. DNA for the CDR3: TGTGCCAGCAGTGACTTGGCAACCCAGCATTTT.

The genes are TRBV5-1 and TRBJ2-1; unclear D gene. This CDR3 has 17 residues. CDR1 and CDR2 (germline): SGHRS, YFSETQ. V dropped 2 bases and J dropped 0 bases, with 15 bases sitting between them. The CDR3 nucleotides are TGCGCCAGCAGCTTAGTGGGCAGCCTAAGCTCCTACAATGAGCAGTTCTTC. It specifies CASSLVGSLSSYNEQFF.

V and J are TRBV25-1 and TRBJ2-2; perhaps TRBD2 as D (5 bases). The CDR3 is 14 amino acids. The germline V gene encodes CDR1 MGHDK and CDR2 SYGVNS. V was trimmed by 2 bases and J by 6 bases, leaving 10 bases between them. The CDR3 bases are TGTGCCAGCAGTGAAGCCGGGGTACCCGGGGAGCTGTTTTTT. This sequence encodes CASSEAGVPGELFF.

The genes are TRBV7-2 and TRBJ1-5; 11 nucleotides align to TRBD1. The length of the CDR3 is 15 residues. Germline CDR1 reads SGHTA; CDR2 reads FQGNSA. Trimming cost V 5 bases and J 2 bases; bases outside gene matches: 2. The CDR3 DNA follows: TGTGCCAGCAGCAAGGGACAGGGGGGCAATCAGCCCCAGCATTTT. Residues: CASSKGQGGNQPQHF.

The chain is built from TRBV27 and TRBJ2-7, with 8 bases identical to TRBD2. The CDR3 runs 14 residues. V was clipped by 3 bases and J by 7 bases; unmatched bases: 8. The V gene's germline CDR1 is MNHEY and CDR2 SMNVEV (reference sequence). In DNA, the CDR3 is TGTGCCAGCAGTTTCCTCGGACTAGCTGGAGAGCAGTACTTC. Translation gives CASSFLGLAGEQYF.

The chain combines TRBV28 with TRBJ2-1, with 11 nucleotides matching TRBD2. CDR1 and CDR2 (germline): MDHEN, SYDVKM. V lost 5 bases and J lost 4; bases outside the gene matches: 4. This CDR3 contains 15 residues. CDR3 bases: TGTGCCAGCAGTCCTAGCGGGAGGAGGTACAATGAGCAGTTCTTC. Its protein is CASSPSGRRYNEQFF. The whole variable domain, remainder taken from reference TRBV28 and TRBJ2-1, is DVKVTQSSRYLVKRTGEKVFLECVQDMDHENMFWYRQDPGLGLRLIYFSYDVKMKEKGDIPEGYSVSREKKERFSLILESASTNQTSMYLCASSPSGRRYNEQFFGPGTRLTVL.

The chain uses TRBV18 and TRBJ1-1, with TRBD1 matching 9 bases. Germline CDR1 KGHSH, CDR2 LQKENI. V trimming: 3 bases; J trimming: 5 bases; junction bases outside the gene matches: 4. The CDR3 has 14 amino acids. The CDR3 bases are TGTGCCAGCTCACCCGGGACAGGGAGAACTGAAGCTTTCTTT. This codes for CASSPGTGRTEAFF.

The V gene is TRBV11-3, the J gene TRBJ2-1; TRBD2 aligns across 10 bases. The CDR3 covers 13 residues. Unmatched junction bases numbered 2, after V lost 10 bases and J lost 2 bases. Germline lookup yields CDR1 SGHNT and CDR2 YENEEA. The chain's CDR3 is CATTSGTYNEQFF. The CDR3 nucleotides read TGTGCCACCACTAGCGGGACCTACAATGAGCAGTTCTTC. The full variable domain, its missing parts supplied by reference TRBV11-3 and TRBJ2-1, is EAGVVQSPRYKIIEKKQPVAFWCNPISGHNTLYWYLQNLGQGPELLIRYENEEAVDDSQLPKDRFSAERLKGVDSTLKIQPAELGDSAVYLCATTSGTYNEQFFGPGTRLTVL.

The genes are TRBV9 and TRBJ2-7, with D perhaps matching TRBD2 (6 bases). V gave up 0 bases and J gave up 6 bases, with 28 bases separating them. From germline, CDR1 is SGDLS and CDR2 YYNGEE. CDR3 size: 19 residues. DNA for the CDR3: TGTGCCAGCAGCGTAGATCCCGGGGGACCTCTCATAGGGCGCTCCGAGCAGTACTTC. Its protein product is CASSVDPGGPLIGRSEQYF.

The rearrangement links TRBV2 to TRBJ2-7; D gene unclear. Germline CDR1 is SNHLY and CDR2 is FYNNEI. This CDR3 contains 13 residues. V lost 6 bases and J 3 bases, leaving 12 bases between the germline ends. CDR3 nucleotide sequence: TGTGCCAGCAGAGTTTTCAAGAACTACGAGCAGTACGTC. Protein product: CASRVFKNYEQYV.

The chain recombines TRBV5-1 with TRBJ1-5; D is possibly TRBD1 (6 bases). This CDR3 is 14 amino acids long. The germline V gene has CDR1 SGHRS and CDR2 YFSETQ. V was cut by 0 bases and J by 5 bases, with 9 bases left in between. In nucleotides, the CDR3 is TGCGCCAGCAGCTTGGATGGGGGCCATCAGCCCCAGCATTTT. It translates to CASSLDGGHQPQHF.

This clone was counted a single time. The chain carries TRBV2 and TRBJ2-7, with 12 nucleotides matching TRBD2. Germline values: CDR1 SNHLY, CDR2 FYNNEI. CDR3 length: 13 amino acids. Trimming removed 9 bases from V and 2 bases from J; junction bases left unmatched: 2. CDR3: CARRTSGTYEQYF. The CDR3 DNA sequence: TGTGCCAGAAGGACTAGCGGGACCTACGAGCAGTACTTC. The full variable domain, with the rest looked up from reference TRBV2 and TRBJ2-7, is EPEVTQTPSHQVTQMGQEVILRCVPISNHLYFYWYRQILGQKVEFLVSFYNNEISEKSEIFDDQFSVERPDGSNFTLKIRSTKLEDSAMYFCARRTSGTYEQYFGPGTRLTVT.